The following is a T cell receptor beta chain sequence with its context. Its target antigen remains unknown. The record has no base qualities; no much larger clone is one base away. TCRbeta CDR3 regions were sequenced with the immunoSEQ Assay. After extraction, genomic DNA underwent amplification by bias-controlled multiplex PCR, followed by high-throughput sequencing. As for the original processing: To quantify the absolute abundance of every unique TCRbeta CDR3 region, sequences were collapsed and filtered. T cell fraction was estimated by normalizing TCRbeta template counts to usable DNA, with usable DNA measured through amplification of reference genes found in all nucleated cells. Repertoire TCRs were annotated as SARS-CoV-2-specific by exact matching of V gene, CDR3 amino acid sequence and J gene to a known reactive TCR set. The reference SARS-CoV-2 TCR set was derived from MIRA and filtered for enrichment in COVID-19-positive ImmuneCODE repertoires, a step that removed public or cross-reactive TCRs. Using the MIRA antigens, annotated TCRs were further analysed by specific ORF or by position within an ORF. Breadth was defined as annotated unique rearrangements over total unique productive rearrangements; depth was the summed frequency of those rearrangements. TCR breadth was compared between groups using two-sided Wilcoxon rank-sum tests. TCRdb took over this immuneACCESS table, retaining in-frame rearrangements with V and J assigned. Such tables are incomplete; in checked studies, under half of the missing clones stem from an unresolved V gene, and the remainder is unexplained. V and J calls and clone size are those listed in that table; D and trimming were worked out from the DNA. The sample records roughly 700,000 clones, 70% to 90% of which are singletons. Roughly 1.5% of the sample comes from the top ten.

This specimen comes from a study of Ad26.COV2.S vaccination and SARS-CoV-2 variants (dated by TCRdb to the early 2020s). At the level of the whole study: Vaccine-arm donors were drawn from COV1001, a multicentre, randomized, double-blind, placebo-controlled phase I-IIa trial of Ad26.COV2.S in healthy adults. Sequencing of the TCRbeta repertoire served to evaluate the specificity and breadth of SARS-CoV-2-reactive T cell receptors following Ad26.COV2.S vaccination. The TCR-sequenced set comprised approximately 30 samples: some 19 Ad26.COV2.S vaccine recipients, 5 placebo recipients and 8 SARS-CoV-2 convalescent individuals. Trial participants were randomized into five groups of five, in which low-dose or high-dose Ad26.COV2.S was given once or twice, or placebo was given on both occasions. Dosing of Ad26.COV2.S was intramuscular, at either 5x10^10 or 1x10^11 viral particles, delivered as one shot or as two shots spaced 56 days apart. Throughout the experiments and outcome assessment, investigators stayed blinded to trial group allocation. Results the study describes overall, beyond this receptor: It was noted by the authors that total T cell responses may have been underestimated by the TCR breadth and depth analyses. The study was not powered for comparison of responses between vaccine doses or regimens. Substantial breadth of spike-specific CD8+ and CD4+ T cell responses was reported after vaccination. Vaccine and placebo recipients had comparable non-spike TCR breadth, which fits with the vaccine containing only spike. Higher spike-specific TCR breadth was observed in Ad26.COV2.S recipients than in placebo recipients (P = 0.0014).

Including the terminal cysteine and phenylalanine, the CDR3 comprises 15 residues. Of the read, only the CDR3 DNA is kept; its 45 bases are in frame from base 1. From V the trimming removes 5 bases and from J it removes 4 bases, while the gene matches leave 9 bases of the junction unaccounted for. From the germline V gene (reference sequence), CDR1 is PRHDT and CDR2 is FYEKMQ. The treatment or condition label corresponds to: roughly 18 received Ad26.COV2.S at low or high dose, single or two shots; several received placebo; per-sample allocation not given. Repertoires of vaccine and placebo recipients were sequenced from samples taken on day 63 after the first injection. Cohort 1b enrolled 25 adults aged 18-55 years at a single site in Boston, USA, between 29 July and 7 August 2020. Ad26.COV2.S consisted of a replication-incompetent adenovirus type 26 vector by which a prefusion-stabilized SARS-CoV-2 spike protein from the original Wuhan strain was expressed.

This chain is built from TRBV13 and TRBJ1-2, and TRBD1 aligns with 8 junction nucleotides. Specimen: peripheral blood, collected in a trial of Ad26.COV2.S vaccine versus placebo. The receptor was derived from a person between 18 and 59 years old who received the Ad26.COV2.S COVID-19 vaccine or a placebo. CDR3 region: CASSHRRGPGYGYTF. The nucleotide sequence reads TGTGCCAGCAGCCATCGCAGGGGGCCCGGCTATGGCTACACCTTC.